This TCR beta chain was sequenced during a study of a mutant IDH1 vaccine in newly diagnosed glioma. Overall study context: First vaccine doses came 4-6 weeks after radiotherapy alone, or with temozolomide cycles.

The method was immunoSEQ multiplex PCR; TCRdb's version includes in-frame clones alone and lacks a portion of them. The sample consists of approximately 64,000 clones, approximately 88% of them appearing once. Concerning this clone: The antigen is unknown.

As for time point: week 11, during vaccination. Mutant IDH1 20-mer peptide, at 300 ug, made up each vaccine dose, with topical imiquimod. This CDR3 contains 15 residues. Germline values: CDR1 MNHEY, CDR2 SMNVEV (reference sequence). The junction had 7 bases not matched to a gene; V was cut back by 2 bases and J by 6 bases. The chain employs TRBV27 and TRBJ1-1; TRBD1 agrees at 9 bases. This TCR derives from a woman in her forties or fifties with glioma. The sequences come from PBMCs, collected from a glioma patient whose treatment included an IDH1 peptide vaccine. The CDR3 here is CASSLAHRGRAEAFF. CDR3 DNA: TGTGCCAGCAGTTTAGCTCACAGGGGGCGCGCTGAAGCTTTCTTT.